This TCR beta chain was recovered during a study of T cell repertoires in cytomegalovirus infection. Study context: The public TCR beta signatures pointed to both CMV infection and matching HLA type.

The CDR3 loop spans 19 amino acids. CDR1 and CDR2 (germline): SEHNR, FQNEAQ (reference sequence). V shed 0 bases, J shed 5 bases, and the junction held 18 bases outside the gene matches. In TCRdb, the reads were re-called with MiXCR into one record per CDR3 protein. The sample shows some 940,000 distinct CDR3 sequences, approximately 30% of them seen only once. This clonotype was seen more than once but under ten times. What it recognizes is unknown. The starting material was cultured CD8+ T cells from PBMCs, obtained from culture after CMV antigen stimulation. The chain employs TRBV7-9 and TRBJ1-1; 7 bases are shared with TRBD1. The clonotype comes from a human donor in good health (CMV status not recorded). Some clones in this sample may be carry-over from other donors' samples. CDR3 protein: CASSLAGVERGRDLTEAFF. The CDR3 DNA follows: TGTGCCAGCAGCTTAGCGGGGGTCGAAAGGGGGCGTGATTTGACTGAAGCTTTCTTT.